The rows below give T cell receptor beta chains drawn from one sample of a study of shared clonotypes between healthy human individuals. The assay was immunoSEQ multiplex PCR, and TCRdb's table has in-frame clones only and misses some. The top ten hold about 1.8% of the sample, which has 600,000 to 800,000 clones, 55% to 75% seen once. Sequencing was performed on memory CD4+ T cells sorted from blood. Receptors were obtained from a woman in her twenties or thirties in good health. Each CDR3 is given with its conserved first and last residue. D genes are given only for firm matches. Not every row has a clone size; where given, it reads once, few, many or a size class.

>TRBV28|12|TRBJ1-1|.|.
CASGLWAEKAFF
TGTGCCAGCGGTCTTTGGGCAGAAAAAGCTTTCTTT
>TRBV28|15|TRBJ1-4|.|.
CASRPTSGFNEKLFF
TGTGCCAGCAGGCCCACCTCAGGGTTCAATGAAAAACTGTTTTTT
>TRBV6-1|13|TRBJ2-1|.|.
CASSEGVSNEQFF
TGTGCCAGCAGTGAAGGGGTAAGCAATGAGCAGTTCTTC
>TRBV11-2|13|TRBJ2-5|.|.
CASSSFGEETQYF
TGTGCCAGCAGCTCGTTTGGGGAGGAGACCCAGTACTTC
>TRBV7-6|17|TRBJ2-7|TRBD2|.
CASSLAGLAGSSYEQYF
TGTGCCAGCAGCTTAGCCGGACTAGCGGGAAGCTCCTACGAGCAGTACTTC
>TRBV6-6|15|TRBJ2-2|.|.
CASSGQGWSTGELFF
TGTGCCAGCAGTGGGCAGGGATGGTCCACCGGGGAGCTGTTTTTT
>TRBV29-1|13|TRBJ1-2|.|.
CSVLWTGNYGYTF
TGCAGCGTCCTTTGGACGGGGAACTATGGCTACACCTTC
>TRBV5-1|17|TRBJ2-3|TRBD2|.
CASSLVFLAGAGDTQYF
TGCGCCAGCAGCTTGGTCTTTCTAGCGGGGGCCGGAGATACGCAGTATTTT
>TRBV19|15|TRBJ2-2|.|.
CASSIRRGSAGELFF
TGTGCCAGTAGTATAAGAAGGGGCTCGGCCGGGGAGCTGTTTTTT
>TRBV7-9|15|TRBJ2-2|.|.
CASSRLQGWTGELFF
TGTGCCAGCAGCCGTCTCCAGGGGTGGACCGGGGAGCTGTTTTTT
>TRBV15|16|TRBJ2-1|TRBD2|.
CATSRDRGSGGNEQFF
TGTGCCACCAGCAGAGATCGCGGGAGCGGTGGCAATGAGCAGTTCTTC
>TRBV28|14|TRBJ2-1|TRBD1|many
CASSLTGESNEQFF
TGTGCCAGCAGTTTGACAGGGGAGTCCAATGAGCAGTTCTTC
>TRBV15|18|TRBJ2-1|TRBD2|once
CATSRDFGLAGGVAEQFF
TGTGCCACCAGCAGAGATTTTGGGCTAGCGGGAGGGGTGGCTGAGCAGTTCTTC
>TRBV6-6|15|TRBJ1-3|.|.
CASSQDTLPGNTIYF
TGTGCCAGCAGCCAGGACACACTCCCTGGAAACACCATATATTTT
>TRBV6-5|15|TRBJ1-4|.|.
CASRPLHATNEKLFF
TGTGCCAGCCGACCTTTACATGCAACTAATGAAAAACTGTTTTTT
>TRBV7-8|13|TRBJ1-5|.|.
CATGTQGIQPQHF
TGTGCCACGGGGACCCAGGGAATCCAGCCCCAGCATTTT
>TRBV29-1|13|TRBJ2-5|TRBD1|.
CSVRGTGGETQYF
TGCAGCGTCAGAGGGACAGGGGGCGAGACCCAGTACTTC
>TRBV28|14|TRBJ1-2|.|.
CASSLSGAIYGYTF
TGTGCCAGCAGTTTATCGGGGGCGATCTATGGCTACACCTTC
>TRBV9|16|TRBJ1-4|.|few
CASSVALRAANEKLFF
TGTGCCAGCAGCGTAGCCTTAAGGGCGGCTAATGAAAAACTGTTTTTT
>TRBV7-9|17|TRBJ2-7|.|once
CASSSARDKGGSYEQYF
TGTGCCAGCAGCTCAGCACGGGACAAAGGGGGATCCTACGAGCAGTACTTC
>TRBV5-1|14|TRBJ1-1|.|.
CASSLANGNTEAFF
TGCGCCAGCAGCTTAGCAAATGGGAACACTGAAGCTTTCTTT
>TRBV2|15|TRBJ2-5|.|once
CASSEAHPYQETQYF
TGTGCCAGCAGTGAAGCCCACCCATACCAAGAGACCCAGTACTTC
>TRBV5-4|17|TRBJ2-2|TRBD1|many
CASSSKGALKNTGELFF
TGTGCCAGCAGCTCTAAGGGGGCCCTCAAGAACACCGGGGAGCTGTTTTTT
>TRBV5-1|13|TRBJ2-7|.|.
CASSVLGDNEQYF
TGCGCCAGCAGTGTTCTGGGAGACAACGAGCAGTACTTC
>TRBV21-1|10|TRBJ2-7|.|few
CASKDYEQYF
TGTGCCAGCAAAGACTACGAGCAGTACTTC
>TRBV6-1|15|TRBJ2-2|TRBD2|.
CASNPSGPNTGELFF
TGTGCCAGCAACCCTAGCGGGCCCAACACCGGGGAGCTGTTTTTT
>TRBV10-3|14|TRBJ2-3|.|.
CAISGASSTDTQYF
TGTGCCATCAGTGGGGCTAGCAGCACAGATACGCAGTATTTT
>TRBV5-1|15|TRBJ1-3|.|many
CASSLPQSSGNTIYF
TGCGCCAGCAGCTTGCCACAGAGCTCTGGAAACACCATATATTTT
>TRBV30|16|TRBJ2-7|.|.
CAWSGLSAGQGDEQYF
TGTGCCTGGAGTGGGCTTTCGGCAGGGCAAGGGGACGAGCAGTACTTC
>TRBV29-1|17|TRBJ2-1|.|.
CSGEAFGAFQRTAPQFF
TGCAGCGGCGAAGCGTTTGGGGCTTTTCAACGGACGGCACCACAGTTCTTC
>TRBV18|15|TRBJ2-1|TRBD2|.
CASSNRAGDSDEQFF
TGTGCCAGCTCCAATAGAGCGGGAGATTCGGATGAGCAGTTCTTC
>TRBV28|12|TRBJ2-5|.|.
CASGGRRETQYF
TGTGCCAGCGGCGGGCGCCGAGAGACCCAGTACTTC
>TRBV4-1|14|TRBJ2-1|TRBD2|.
CASSLAGNYNEQFF
TGCGCCAGCAGCCTAGCGGGAAACTACAATGAGCAGTTCTTC
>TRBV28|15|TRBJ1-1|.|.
CASSLTGLMNTEAFF
TGTGCCAGCAGTTTAACAGGACTCATGAACACTGAAGCTTTCTTT
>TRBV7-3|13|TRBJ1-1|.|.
CASSSQRDTEAFF
TGTGCCAGCTCCTCCCAAAGGGACACTGAAGCTTTCTTT
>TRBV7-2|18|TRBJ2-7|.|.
CASSLGPTTTTSPYEQYF
TGTGCCAGCAGCTTAGGCCCCACGACTACTACCTCCCCCTACGAGCAGTACTTC
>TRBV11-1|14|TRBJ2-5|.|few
CASSLAVVAVTQYF
TGTGCCAGCAGCTTAGCGGTCGTGGCGGTGACCCAGTACTTC
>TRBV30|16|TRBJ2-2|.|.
CAWSSQGTAFTGELFF
TGTGCCTGGAGTTCCCAGGGCACGGCGTTCACCGGGGAGCTGTTTTTT
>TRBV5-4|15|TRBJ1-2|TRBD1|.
CASSARATGQHGYTF
TGTGCCAGCAGCGCTCGTGCGACAGGGCAGCATGGCTACACCTTC
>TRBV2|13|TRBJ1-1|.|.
CASSRDLNTEAFF
TGTGCCAGCAGTCGCGACCTGAACACTGAAGCTTTCTTT
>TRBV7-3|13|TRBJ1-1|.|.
CASSQGEDTEAFF
TGTGCCAGCAGCCAAGGAGAAGACACTGAAGCTTTCTTT
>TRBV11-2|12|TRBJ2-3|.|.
CASSTRPDTQYF
TGTGCCAGCAGCACACGGCCAGATACGCAGTATTTT
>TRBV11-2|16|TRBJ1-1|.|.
CASSLSQGIRNTEAFF
TGTGCCAGCAGCTTATCGCAGGGGATAAGGAACACTGAAGCTTTCTTT
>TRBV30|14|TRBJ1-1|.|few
CAWSTPVVNTEAFF
TGTGCCTGGAGTACCCCGGTTGTGAACACTGAAGCTTTCTTT